This entry is about one TCR beta chain. Germline CDR1 reads MNHEY; CDR2 reads SMNVEV (reference sequence). Trimming removed 2 bases from V and 4 bases from J, with 15 bases in between. CDR3 length: 16 residues. These data belong to a study of blood T cell repertoires in COVID-19. As for the study in general: PBMCs, B-cell-depleted T cells, or T cells were the source of the cDNA or gDNA that made up the material.

As originally analysed: Nucleated cell number was recorded as an estimate derived from reference gene primer amplification. The protocol was immunoSEQ multiplex PCR, while the TCRdb copy is restricted to in-frame clones and leaves out a portion. That table supplies the V and J calls and clone size; D and trimming were determined from the DNA. The repertoire has some 180,000 clones, roughly 87% of them found once; the top ten carry approximately 7.8%. J is TRBJ1-5 and V is TRBV27; D perhaps matches TRBD1 (5 bases). Sequenced: peripheral blood. The source is a woman aged 60-70 years with COVID-19, enrolled during active disease. CDR3 residues: CASSLGHPGLNQPQHF. The CDR3 DNA follows: TGTGCCAGCAGTTTAGGACACCCTGGGCTAAATCAGCCCCAGCATTTT.